The rows below give T cell receptor beta chains drawn from one sample of a study of Ad26.COV2.S vaccination and SARS-CoV-2 variants. Profiled with immunoSEQ multiplex PCR; TCRdb holds only in-frame clones, not every one. The data hold approximately 460,000 clones, with about nine tenths observed a single time. Here the sequenced sample was peripheral blood, taken in a trial of Ad26.COV2.S vaccine versus placebo. The receptor source for this set is a person between 18 and 60 years old who received the Ad26.COV2.S COVID-19 vaccine or a placebo. Each CDR3 is given with its conserved first and last residue. The D gene is left open where the match is weak. Only some rows state a clone size, as once, few, many or a class for expanded clones.

TRBV4-1	TRBJ2-7	.	.	TGCGCCAGCAGCCAAGTGCTGGGCAACGAGCAGTACTTC	CASSQVLGNEQYF
TRBV9	TRBJ2-1	.	.	TGTGCCAGCAGCGTATCCGACGGACACAATGAGCAGTTCTTC	CASSVSDGHNEQFF
TRBV7-3	TRBJ2-7	.	.	TGTGCCAGCAGCTTGGGCGGGGGCCTTTCCTACGAGCAGTACTTC	CASSLGGGLSYEQYF
TRBV7-2	TRBJ2-7	.	once	TGTGCCAGCAGCTTAGAGGGCAGGGTTCACGAGCAGTACTTC	CASSLEGRVHEQYF
TRBV6-2/TRBV6-3	TRBJ2-7	.	once	TGTGCCAGCACCCCAGATCCACGTGGGTACGAGCAGTACTTC	CASTPDPRGYEQYF
TRBV5-6	TRBJ2-5	.	.	TGTGCCAGCAGCTTGGTCGGGGGAGAGACCCAGTACTTC	CASSLVGGETQYF
TRBV6-2/TRBV6-3	TRBJ1-6	.	.	TGTGCCAGCAGTTACGGGGACTCCTATAATTCACCCCTCCACTTT	CASSYGDSYNSPLHF
TRBV19	TRBJ1-6	.	.	TGTGCCAGTAGCGGGCAGGGACCATATAATTCACCCCTCCACTTT	CASSGQGPYNSPLHF
TRBV25-1	TRBJ2-7	TRBD2	once	TGTGCCAGCAGTGTCTTAGCGGGAACCCTCGAGCAGTACTTC	CASSVLAGTLEQYF
TRBV3-1/TRBV3-2	TRBJ1-1	.	.	TGTGCCAGCAGCCATGGATCGAACACTGAAGCTTTCTTT	CASSHGSNTEAFF
TRBV11-2	TRBJ1-1	.	.	TGTGCCAGCAGCTTACTAGGGTCTCAAGAGGCTTTCTTT	CASSLLGSQEAFF
TRBV2	TRBJ1-1	.	few	TGTGCCAGCACCGTCGACCCTGAAGCTTTCTTT	CASTVDPEAFF
TRBV25-1	TRBJ1-6	.	.	TGTGCCAGCAGTGAATTTGGGGAAGTTGATTCACCCCTCCACTTT	CASSEFGEVDSPLHF
TRBV5-1	TRBJ1-2	.	.	TGCGCCAGCAGCTTCTACAGGGCGGATCCTAACTATGGCTACACCTTC	CASSFYRADPNYGYTF
TRBV2	TRBJ1-5	.	.	TGTGCCAGCAGTCCGGAGGGGGGGAATCAGCCCCAGCATTTT	CASSPEGGNQPQHF
TRBV28	TRBJ1-2	.	.	TGTGCCAGCAGCCTCAGGGGCAACTATGGCTACACCTTC	CASSLRGNYGYTF
TRBV28	TRBJ2-7	.	once	TGTGCCAGCGGAGGCGCCTACGAGCAGTACTTC	CASGGAYEQYF
TRBV6-5	TRBJ1-3	.	.	TGTGCCAGCACCAACTCGGTGACTGGAAACACCATATATTTT	CASTNSVTGNTIYF
TRBV5-1	TRBJ2-5	TRBD2	.	TGCGCCAGCAGCTTGACTAGCGGGAAAGAGACCCAGTACTTC	CASSLTSGKETQYF
TRBV19	TRBJ2-2	.	once	TGTGCCACCCGGAGGGTGACCGGGGAGCTGTTTTTT	CATRRVTGELFF
TRBV24-1	TRBJ2-3	.	.	TGTGCCACCAGTGATTTTGGCAGGGCCCCGAATACGCAGTATTTT	CATSDFGRAPNTQYF
TRBV13	TRBJ1-3	.	.	TGTGCCAGCAGCTCGGGACAACTCTCTGGAAACACCATATATTTT	CASSSGQLSGNTIYF
TRBV6-5	TRBJ1-2	TRBD1	.	TGTGCCAGCAGTACAGAACAGGGGAACTATGGCTACACCTTC	CASSTEQGNYGYTF
TRBV9	TRBJ2-5	.	.	TGTGCCAGCAGCGCTGGGTATCAAGAGACCCAGTACTTC	CASSAGYQETQYF
TRBV7-9	TRBJ1-2	.	.	TGTGCCAGCACCGTTGTCCGGGCGGTAAATAACTATGGCTACACCTTC	CASTVVRAVNNYGYTF
TRBV18	TRBJ2-3	.	.	TGTGCCAGCTCACGATCGGGCCCCACAGATACGCAGTATTTT	CASSRSGPTDTQYF
TRBV9	TRBJ2-2	.	.	TGTGCCAGCAGCGTAGGTCGGACGAACACCGGGGAGCTGTTTTTT	CASSVGRTNTGELFF
TRBV6-6	TRBJ1-1	.	few	TGTGCCAGCAGTGCGGACAGATACACTGAAGCTTTCTTT	CASSADRYTEAFF
TRBV2	TRBJ2-3	TRBD2	.	TGTGCCAGCAGCGAAAGAAGGACTAGCGGGGGCGGAGATACGCAGTATTTT	CASSERRTSGGGDTQYF